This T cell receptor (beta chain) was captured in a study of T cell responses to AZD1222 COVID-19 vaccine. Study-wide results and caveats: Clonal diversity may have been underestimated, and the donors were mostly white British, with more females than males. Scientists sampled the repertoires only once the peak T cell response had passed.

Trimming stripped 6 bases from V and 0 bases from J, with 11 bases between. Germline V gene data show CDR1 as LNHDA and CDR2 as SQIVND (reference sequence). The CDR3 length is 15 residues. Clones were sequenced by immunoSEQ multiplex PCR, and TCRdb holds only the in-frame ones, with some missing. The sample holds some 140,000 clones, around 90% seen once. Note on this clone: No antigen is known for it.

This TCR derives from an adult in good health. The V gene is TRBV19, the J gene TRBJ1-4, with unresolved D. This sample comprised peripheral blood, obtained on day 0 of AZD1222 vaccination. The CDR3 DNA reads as TGTGCCAGTAGGGCGGACTTTGCAACTAATGAAAAACTGTTTTTT. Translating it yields CASRADFATNEKLFF.